This T cell receptor beta chain was identified during a study of T cell responses to AZD1222 COVID-19 vaccine. Whole-study results and caveats: Only 5 or 6 individuals given AZD1222 were seropositive at baseline.

A note on this clone: Its specificity is unknown.

The CDR3 sequence is 15 residues long. Trimming removed 5 bases at V and 8 bases at J, with 18 bases between. Germline assignment: CDR1 SGHDN and CDR2 FVKESK. The table came from immunoSEQ multiplex PCR; TCRdb's copy has only in-frame clones and leaves some out. The sample consists of 150,000 to 200,000 clones, about nine tenths of them appearing once. The sequence came from an adult in good health. The specimen was peripheral blood, collected on day 0 of AZD1222 vaccination. This chain uses TRBV14 with TRBJ2-2; weak D call: TRBD2 (6 bases). The CDR3 loop reads CASSRTTSPGGELFF. As DNA, the CDR3 is TGTGCCAGCAGCAGGACTACGTCTCCGGGAGGGGAGCTGTTTTTT.